This T cell receptor beta chain was profiled in a study of T cell responses to AZD1222 COVID-19 vaccine. Regarding the study as a whole: Only a handful of AZD1222 recipients tested seropositive at baseline. Clonal diversity was possibly underestimated; the donors were predominantly white British and more often female. Nearly half of the spike-specific TCRs reportedly recognize variant regions that carry no mutations. Rises in breadth and depth of Spike-specific TCRs came after two AZD1222 doses.

Clones were read by immunoSEQ multiplex PCR, and TCRdb kept only the in-frame ones, dropping some. Among roughly 100,000 clones listed, approximately 88% were seen once. The CDR3 length is 15 residues. Germline V gene sequence: CDR1 SEHNR, CDR2 FQNEAQ (reference sequence). J gave up 2 bases and V 3 bases, and 5 bases lay outside the gene matches. In the case of this clone: Its antigen is not known.

This specimen consisted of peripheral blood, obtained on day 0 of AZD1222 vaccination. This TCR derives from an adult in good health. This sequence joins TRBV7-9 and TRBJ2-3; 7 positions match TRBD1. The CDR3 reads CASSFGTAPTDTQYF. CDR3 bases: TGTGCCAGCAGCTTCGGGACAGCACCCACAGATACGCAGTATTTT.